What follows are 22 T cell receptor beta chains derived from one specimen sequenced in a study of cytomegalovirus exposure and HLA in healthy donors. The primer mix had 60 Vbeta and 13 Jbeta primers. Libraries were prepared by immunoSEQ multiplex PCR; TCRdb keeps only in-frame clonotypes and omits some of them. The data hold roughly 120,000 clones, with roughly three quarters observed a single time. The sequenced sample was PBMCs. These receptor sequences come from a woman aged 18-29 years in good health and CMV-seronegative.

This chain uses TRBV5-1 with TRBJ1-1; possible D gene TRBD1, 6 bases. V was trimmed by 0 bases and J by 0 bases, leaving 12 bases between them. CDR3 length: 16 residues. Germline CDR1 and CDR2: SGHRS and YFSETQ. In nucleotides, the CDR3 is TGCGCCAGCAGCTTGGGACAGGTTTACATGAACACTGAAGCTTTCTTT. Its translation is CASSLGQVYMNTEAFF.

As DNA, the CDR3 is TGTGCCTGGAGTGTGACAGGGACTAACACTGAAGCTTTCTTT. Amino acids: CAWSVTGTNTEAFF. The V and J genes are TRBV30 and TRBJ1-1; TRBD1 aligns across 7 bases. This CDR3 spans 14 amino acids. Trimming at V came to 0 bases and at J to 2 bases, leaving 3 bases not matched to a gene. Germline V CDR1 and CDR2: GTSNPN, SVGIG (reference sequence).

V usage is TRBV4-2 and J usage is TRBJ2-1; TRBD2 aligns across 7 bases. The V gene's germline CDR1 is LGHNA and CDR2 YNFKEQ. This CDR3 has 17 amino acids. J gave up 7 bases and V 4 bases, and 16 bases lay outside the gene matches. The CDR3 sequence is CASSLGASGGLGNEQFF. CDR3 DNA sequence: TGTGCCAGCAGCCTCGGGGCTAGCGGCGGCCTCGGGAATGAGCAGTTCTTC.

The V call is TRBV5-1, the J call TRBJ2-3, with D maybe TRBD1 (5 bases). Germline V lookup: CDR1 SGHRS, CDR2 YFSETQ. The germline V and J ends were trimmed by 5 bases and 0 bases, with 16 bases remaining between them. This CDR3 contains 16 residues. CDR3 DNA: TGCGCCAGCAGTTCCCTATGGGGCCGTAGCACAGATACGCAGTATTTT. As protein: CASSSLWGRSTDTQYF.

The chain carries TRBV5-1 and TRBJ1-2, with D unresolved. This CDR3 spans 12 amino acids. V gave up 5 bases and J gave up 3 bases, with 8 bases separating them. From germline, CDR1 is SGHRS and CDR2 YFSETQ. The CDR3 here is CASRGEDYGYTF. CDR3 DNA sequence: TGCGCCAGCAGGGGTGAGGACTATGGCTACACCTTC.

The CDR3 bases are TGTGCCAGCAGCTTGTCCGTAGGGGTCCGAACCGGGGAGCTGTTTTTT. Its translation is CASSLSVGVRTGELFF. The chain joins TRBV5-6 to TRBJ2-2; D perhaps matches TRBD1 (5 bases). Germline V CDR1 and CDR2: SGHDT, YYEEEE. V was shortened by 1 base and J by 5 bases, with 15 bases between the two germline ends. The CDR3 length is 16 residues.

The rearrangement links TRBV4-1 to TRBJ2-4, with D possibly TRBD1 on 5 matching bases. Trimming removed 4 bases at V and 9 bases at J, with 13 bases between. Germline-derived CDR1 and CDR2 are MGHRA and YSYEKL. This CDR3 spans 13 amino acids. The CDR3 spells CASSLGPEPIQYF. Here the CDR3 DNA reads TGCGCCAGCAGCCTGGGGCCAGAGCCCATTCAGTACTTC.

The chain uses TRBV11-3 and TRBJ1-1, with D uncertain. With 1 base removed from V and 1 base from J, the gap between germline ends came to 7 bases. The CDR3 has 14 amino acids. Germline lookup yields CDR1 SGHNT and CDR2 YENEEA. Here the CDR3 DNA reads TGTGCCAGCAGCTTAGGCCGGGAGAACACTGAAGCTTTCTTT. Encoded protein: CASSLGRENTEAFF. Full variable domain (rest looked up from reference TRBV11-3 and TRBJ1-1): EAGVVQSPRYKIIEKKQPVAFWCNPISGHNTLYWYLQNLGQGPELLIRYENEEAVDDSQLPKDRFSAERLKGVDSTLKIQPAELGDSAVYLCASSLGRENTEAFFGQGTRLTVV.

DNA of the CDR3: TGTGCCAGCAGTTACTCGGAGGGGCACACCATATATTTT. Its translation: CASSYSEGHTIYF. The chain uses TRBV6-5 and TRBJ1-3, with D possibly matching TRBD1 (5 bases). The germline V and J ends were trimmed by 0 bases and 8 bases, with 8 bases remaining between them. Germline loops: CDR1 MNHEY, CDR2 SVGAGI. There are 13 residues in the CDR3.

The genes are TRBV6-5 and TRBJ1-2; TRBD1 agrees at 8 bases. Germline values: CDR1 MNHEY, CDR2 SVGAGI. The CDR3 runs to 15 residues. With V trimmed by 2 bases and J by 3 bases, 5 bases remained unmatched. CDR3 residues: CASSYEQGAYYGYTF. CDR3 bases: TGTGCCAGCAGTTACGAGCAGGGGGCCTACTATGGCTACACCTTC.

The chain has TRBV4-1 and TRBJ1-6; TRBD1 agrees at 11 bases. With V trimmed by 4 bases and J by 11 bases, 4 bases remained unmatched. Germline lookup yields CDR1 MGHRA and CDR2 YSYEKL. The length of the CDR3 is 14 residues. DNA for the CDR3: TGCGCCAGCAGCCTCGGGACAGGGGGTCCACCCCTCCACTTT. This sequence encodes CASSLGTGGPPLHF.

This clone was seen more than once but under ten times. This sequence joins TRBV28 and TRBJ2-2; maybe TRBD1 (5 bases). V was trimmed by 6 bases and J by 1 base, leaving 12 bases between them. Per germline, CDR1 MDHEN and CDR2 SYDVKM. The CDR3 contains 15 residues. The CDR3 nucleotides read TGTGCCAGCAGACGGTCAACAGGGAACACCGGGGAGCTGTTTTTT. It yields the protein CASRRSTGNTGELFF.

The chain recombines TRBV7-9 with TRBJ2-5; 11 nucleotides line up with TRBD2. V shed 1 base and J 2 bases; nucleotides not matched to a gene: 3. This CDR3 spans 16 amino acids. The germline gives CDR1 SEHNR, CDR2 FQNEAQ (reference sequence). DNA of the CDR3: TGTGCCAGCAGCTTAGGTAGCGGGGGGGCTCAAGAGACCCAGTACTTC. Residues: CASSLGSGGAQETQYF.

This clone was counted once. Its ends do not fully match the called genes, so a read error is possible. V usage is TRBV4-1 and J usage is TRBJ2-2; D is perhaps TRBD2 (6 bases). The CDR3 extends over 14 amino acids. CDR1 MGHRA and CDR2 YSYEKL come from the germline V gene. This CDR3 is CASSQPTSTRELFF. Here the CDR3 DNA reads TGCGCCAGCAGCCAACCAACTAGCACCCGGGAGCTGTTTTTT.

The sample holds one count of this clone. CDR3 amino acids: CASSLGRGVSYGYTF. DNA of the CDR3: TGTGCCAGCAGCTTGGGCAGGGGGGTGAGCTATGGCTACACCTTC. The rearrangement joins TRBV5-4 to TRBJ1-2, with 7 bases fitting TRBD1. This CDR3 comprises 15 residues. Germline-derived CDR1 and CDR2 are SGHNT and YYREEE (reference sequence). Trimming at V came to 0 bases and at J to 4 bases, leaving 6 bases not matched to a gene.

J is TRBJ1-5 and V is TRBV14; 10 bases are shared with TRBD1. CDR3 length: 19 amino acids. After removal of 4 bases from V and 0 bases from J, the junction contained 12 bases not matched to a gene. Germline values: CDR1 SGHDN, CDR2 FVKESK. CDR3 in amino acids: CASSPFGQGDGYSNQPQHF. The CDR3 DNA sequence: TGTGCCAGCAGCCCTTTCGGACAGGGGGATGGCTATAGCAATCAGCCCCAGCATTTT.

V and J are TRBV30 and TRBJ1-2, with D maybe TRBD1 (6 bases). The CDR3 is 12 residues long. The V end lost 0 bases, the J end lost 5 bases, and 7 bases lay between the germline ends. The germline gives CDR1 GTSNPN, CDR2 SVGIG (reference sequence). The CDR3 spells CAWSVRGYGYTF. The CDR3 coding sequence is TGTGCCTGGAGTGTGAGGGGGTATGGCTACACCTTC.

This clone was seen just once. The chain recombines TRBV5-6 with TRBJ1-1; D is possibly TRBD1 (5 bases). V lost 0 bases and J lost 10, with 13 bases in between. In germline, CDR1 is SGHDT, CDR2 YYEEEE. The CDR3 sequence is 13 residues long. As DNA, the CDR3 is TGTGCCAGCAGCTTGGGGACCCTCGGGGGAGCTTTCTTT. This gives the protein CASSLGTLGGAFF.

The chain links TRBV20-1 to TRBJ1-2; D is undetermined. V shed 3 bases and J shed 2 bases, with 4 bases lying between them. Germline lookup yields CDR1 DFQATT and CDR2 SNEGSKA (reference sequence). CDR3 length: 11 amino acids. CDR3 nucleotides: TGCAGTGCTAGGAGCAACTATGGCTACACCTTC. It yields the protein CSARSNYGYTF.

This chain links TRBV10-3 with TRBJ2-1, with TRBD2 matching 13 bases. From germline, CDR1 is ENHRY and CDR2 SYGVKD. The CDR3 has 16 residues. V shed 8 bases, J shed 5 bases, and the junction held 9 bases outside the gene matches. CDR3 residues: CAIGITGTSGNNEQFF. The CDR3 bases are TGTGCCATCGGAATAACCGGGACTAGCGGGAACAATGAGCAGTTCTTC.

This chain links TRBV2 with TRBJ1-1; D gene unclear. Germline values: CDR1 SNHLY, CDR2 FYNNEI. The CDR3 is made up of 16 amino acids. Between the trimmed V and J ends, which lost 6 bases and 1 base, there was a span of 18 bases. CDR3 bases: TGTGCCAGCAGCAAGGAAGGAGGGCTGACGAACACTGAAGCTTTCTTT. Residues: CASSKEGGLTNTEAFF.

V gene TRBV5-1 combines with J gene TRBJ1-2; the D gene is possibly TRBD1 (5 bases). V was clipped by 0 bases and J by 6 bases, with 12 bases between them. This CDR3 is built from 14 residues. Germline CDR1 SGHRS, CDR2 YFSETQ. The CDR3 coding sequence is TGCGCCAGCAGCTTGGCAGGTTTACAGGATGGCTACACCTTC. This gives the protein CASSLAGLQDGYTF.